Listed here are 19 T cell receptor beta chains from one sample, sequenced in a study of blood T cells in healthy people across ages. Next came a second PCR, run for about 7 to 11 cycles, which used a sample-barcoded 5' primer along with a J-beta primer mix. TCRdb recomputed calls from the 5' RACE reads with MiXCR, one row per CDR3 protein. Found here are some 690,000 distinct CDR3 sequences, around a fifth of them singletons; the top ten hold 22%. The sample comprised blood. The origin of the receptors is a man aged 65-85 years in good health.

This clonotype was seen a few times. This chain joins TRBV5-1 and TRBJ1-4; D call uncertain. The CDR3 has 18 amino acids. The germline V gene has CDR1 SGHRS and CDR2 YFSETQ. The ends were cut back, 4 bases at V and 0 bases at J, with 19 bases in the middle. The CDR3 region is CASSPFMGRPSTNEKLFF. CDR3 coding DNA: TGCGCCAGCAGCCCCTTCATGGGTAGGCCCTCAACTAATGAAAAACTGTTTTTT.

A word on this clonotype: At one boundary the junction diverges from the germline segment, which might be a read error. This rearrangement joins TRBV12-3 or TRBV12-4 to TRBJ2-1; a weak D match, TRBD1 (6 bases). TRBJ2-5 explains the end of the DNA better; the J call may be wrong. The CDR3 extends over 13 amino acids. The DNA for the CDR3 is TGTGCCGGCAGTCTGGACAGCCCGGAGGCCCAGTACTTC. This encodes CAGSLDSPEAQYF.

This clonotype has only a few counts. The rearrangement uses TRBV18 and TRBJ2-1; 7 bases map to TRBD1. The CDR3 consists of 15 residues. The V gene end was trimmed by 4 bases and the J gene end by 8 bases; junction bases not matched to a gene: 11. Germline CDR1 KGHSH, CDR2 LQKENI. The CDR3 DNA reads TGTGCCAGCTCACTATCCCCGACAGGGTTCGATGAGCAGTTCTTC. Amino acids: CASSLSPTGFDEQFF.

This clonotype has just a few counts. The V gene is TRBV7-2, the J gene TRBJ2-1; 10 bases line up with TRBD2. The CDR3 extends over 13 amino acids. J gave up 13 bases and V 1 base, and 4 bases lay outside the gene matches. Germline CDR1 SGHTA, CDR2 FQGNSA. This CDR3 is CASSLGSGGEQFF. DNA of the CDR3: TGTGCCAGCAGCTTAGGGAGCGGGGGGGAACAGTTCTTC.

In its sample, this clonotype was seen a few times. The chain links TRBV3-1 to TRBJ1-1; 11 bases fit TRBD1. Germline CDR1 is LGHDT and CDR2 is YNNKEL (reference sequence). The CDR3 has 18 amino acids. The trim removed 7 bases at V and 6 bases at J, leaving 19 bases unmatched. The CDR3 reads CASTPHQDRGRGLAEAFF. The CDR3 nucleotides read TGTGCCAGCACCCCCCACCAGGACAGGGGGCGAGGGTTAGCTGAAGCTTTCTTT.

The count of this clonotype is one. The chain links TRBV5-1 to TRBJ2-5; 8 nucleotides agree with TRBD2. Germline CDR1 reads SGHRS; CDR2 reads YFSETQ. J lost 3 bases, V lost 3 bases, and 13 bases had no gene match. This CDR3 region has 17 residues. The CDR3 coding sequence is TGCGCCAGCAGCTCGGGGGACTTTGCGGGAGGAAAAGAGACCCAGTACTTC. This encodes CASSSGDFAGGKETQYF. Drawing the rest from reference TRBV5-1 and TRBJ2-5, the complete variable domain is KAGVTQTPRYLIKTRGQQVTLSCSPISGHRSVSWYQQTPGQGLQFLFEYFSETQRNKGNFPGRFSGRQFSNSRSEMNVSTLELGDSALYLCASSSGDFAGGKETQYFGPGTRLLVL.

This rearrangement joins TRBV28 to TRBJ1-6, with D perhaps TRBD1 (5 bases). Trimming pared 3 bases from V and 0 bases from J, leaving 9 bases between. In germline, CDR1 is MDHEN, CDR2 SYDVKM. CDR3 size: 16 residues. DNA for the CDR3: TGTGCCAGCAGTTTTAGCAGGGTCTCCTATAATTCACCCCTCCACTTT. Amino acid sequence: CASSFSRVSYNSPLHF.

The chain links TRBV7-2 to TRBJ2-5; D not certain. There are 14 residues in the CDR3. V lost 1 base and J lost 2, with 8 bases in between. Looked up from germline, CDR1 is SGHTA and CDR2 is FQGNSA. CDR3 in DNA: TGTGCCAGCAGCTTAGACCCCTCGCAAGAGACCCAGTACTTC. Its protein is CASSLDPSQETQYF. Supplemented by reference TRBV7-2 and TRBJ2-5, the full variable domain reads GAGVSQSPSNKVTEKGKDVELRCDPISGHTALYWYRQSLGQGLEFLIYFQGNSAPDKSGLPSDRFSAERTGGSVSTLTIQRTQQEDSAVYLCASSLDPSQETQYFGPGTRLLVL.

This clonotype was observed at least ten times. V usage is TRBV29-1 and J usage is TRBJ1-1; D might be TRBD1 (5 bases). The CDR3 contains 14 residues. The germline gives CDR1 SQVTM, CDR2 ANQGSEA. The V end lost 4 bases, the J end lost 0 bases, and 12 bases lay between the germline ends. The CDR3 sequence is CSVVSGTMNTEAFF. The CDR3 DNA reads as TGCAGCGTTGTATCGGGGACCATGAACACTGAAGCTTTCTTT.

This clonotype was picked up a small number of times. The chain carries TRBV6-5 and TRBJ2-6; D not certain. Germline V gives CDR1 MNHEY, CDR2 SVGAGI. V lost 4 bases and J lost 1, with 17 bases in between. The CDR3 loop spans 18 amino acids. The CDR3 DNA reads as TGTGCCAGCAGTTTTGAGGCTTACTCTGGTTCTGGGGCCAACGTCCTGACTTTC. As protein: CASSFEAYSGSGANVLTF.

This clonotype was counted only a few times. CDR3 protein: CASSQTGLSGGATQYF. CDR3 in DNA: TGCGCCAGCAGCCAGACCGGCCTTAGCGGGGGGGCAACCCAGTACTTC. The V and J genes are TRBV5-1 and TRBJ2-5, with TRBD2 matching 11 bases. Germline V gives CDR1 SGHRS, CDR2 YFSETQ. The J segment lost 8 bases and the V segment lost 4 bases, leaving 13 bases of the junction unmatched. The CDR3 sequence is 16 residues long.

This clonotype was seen more than once but under ten times. This chain connects TRBV12-3 or TRBV12-4 to TRBJ2-1, with TRBD2 matching over 10 bases. The CDR3 totals 18 residues. V lost 0 bases to trimming and J lost 0 bases; unmatched junction nucleotides: 5. The CDR3 DNA follows: TGTGCCAGCAGTTTAGCATGGGCTAGCGGGAGCTCCTACAATGAGCAGTTCTTC. It specifies CASSLAWASGSSYNEQFF.

The chain carries TRBV20-1 and TRBJ1-2, with D possibly TRBD1 on 5 matching bases. CDR3 length equals 15 residues. V dropped 5 bases and J dropped 4 bases, with 20 bases sitting between them. Germline CDR1 DFQATT, CDR2 SNEGSKA (reference sequence). CDR3 loop: CSARRPRQGGYGYTF. The CDR3 DNA is TGCAGTGCTCGTAGACCGAGGCAGGGCGGCTATGGCTACACCTTC.

The chain uses TRBV5-1 and TRBJ2-5, with D tentatively TRBD1 or TRBD2 (6 bases each). Trimming took off 5 bases at V and 5 bases at J, with 7 bases between the two ends. The V gene's germline CDR1 is SGHRS and CDR2 YFSETQ. The CDR3 is 11 amino acids. CDR3 bases: TGCGCCAGCAGAGGGGGGGAGACCCAGTACTTC. This gives the protein CASRGGETQYF.

This clonotype has more than one count but fewer than ten. V usage is TRBV11-3 and J usage is TRBJ2-1; TRBD1 aligns across 9 bases. Unmatched junction bases numbered 8, after V lost 3 bases and J lost 2 bases. This CDR3 is 17 amino acids long. The germline gives CDR1 SGHNT, CDR2 YENEEA. DNA for the CDR3: TGTGCCAGCAGCTTCCGACAGGGGGATAGCGCCTACAATGAGCAGTTCTTC. Its protein product is CASSFRQGDSAYNEQFF. Full variable domain (missing parts from reference TRBV11-3 and TRBJ2-1): EAGVVQSPRYKIIEKKQPVAFWCNPISGHNTLYWYLQNLGQGPELLIRYENEEAVDDSQLPKDRFSAERLKGVDSTLKIQPAELGDSAVYLCASSFRQGDSAYNEQFFGPGTRLTVL.

CDR3 in amino acids: CASSPSRGIGSPLHF. The CDR3 coding sequence is TGTGCCAGCAGCCCGTCCAGGGGGATAGGTTCACCCCTCCACTTT. The rearrangement uses TRBV7-8 and TRBJ1-6, with 7 nucleotides matching TRBD1. The V segment lost 5 bases and the J segment 9 bases; nucleotides outside the gene matches: 10. The CDR3 consists of 15 residues. The germline CDR1 and CDR2 sequences are SGHVS and FQNEAQ.

There are a few counts of this clonotype. V gene TRBV24-1 combines with J gene TRBJ1-2, with D hard to call. Per germline, CDR1 KGHDR and CDR2 SFDVKD. CDR3 length: 11 amino acids. Trimming left V 1 base short and J 7 bases short, with 3 bases between. The CDR3 region is CATSDFLGYTF. CDR3 in DNA: TGTGCCACCAGTGATTTTCTTGGCTACACCTTC.

A word on this clonotype: One junction end disagrees with the germline gene, perhaps due to a read error. The V gene is TRBV6-1, the J gene TRBJ2-2; TRBD2 agrees at 8 bases. The CDR3 has 16 amino acids. CDR1 MNHNS and CDR2 SASEGT come from the germline V gene. The CDR3 DNA follows: TGTGCCAGCAGTCAAGCGGGAGCAGCGGGCACCGGGGGGCTGTTTTTT. It yields the protein CASSQAGAAGTGGLFF.

This clonotype has just a few counts. This sequence joins TRBV5-1 and TRBJ2-6; D perhaps matches TRBD1 (6 bases). The V gene's germline CDR1 is SGHRS and CDR2 YFSETQ. This CDR3 is built from 17 residues. Trimming removed 2 bases from V and 1 base from J, with 13 bases in between. CDR3 sequence reads: CASSLGTYFSGANVLTF. CDR3 nucleotides: TGCGCCAGCAGCTTAGGGACATACTTTTCTGGGGCCAACGTCCTGACTTTC.